Below are 9 T cell receptor beta chains sequenced from a single sample in a study of STAT3 mutations in large granular lymphocyte leukemia. Study outcomes and limitations: In T-cell large granular lymphocyte leukemia, about half of patients showed multiple immunodominant subclonotypes.

Their recognized antigens are unknown. Method: immunoSEQ multiplex PCR; TCRdb's copy keeps in-frame clones and lacks some. The sample yields approximately 4,000 clones, approximately 40% seen once. Sequenced sample: peripheral blood mononuclear cells. These receptors all stem from a man in his fifties or sixties with T-cell large granular lymphocyte leukemia. Some clones in this sample may be carry-over from other donors' samples.

The chain employs TRBV18 and TRBJ2-7, with TRBD2 matching 12 bases. CDR3 length: 13 amino acids. CDR1 KGHSH and CDR2 LQKENI come from the germline V gene. Trimming cost V 6 bases and J 6 bases; bases outside gene matches: 3. In DNA form, the CDR3 reads TGTGCCAGCTCGCCGGGACTAGCGGGCGAGCAGTACGTC. Amino acid sequence: CASSPGLAGEQYV.

This clone was counted once. V is TRBV7-9 and J is TRBJ2-5, with D uncertain. The length of the CDR3 is 17 residues. The germline V and J ends were trimmed by 1 base and 5 bases, with 20 bases remaining between them. The germline V gene encodes CDR1 SEHNR and CDR2 FQNEAQ (reference sequence). CDR3 sequence reads: CASSLERSRRARETQYF. In DNA form, the CDR3 reads TGTGCCAGCAGCTTAGAAAGGTCCCGTCGGGCGAGGGAGACCCAGTACTTC.

This clone has a handful of counts. The chain couples TRBV19 to TRBJ1-4; D possibly corresponds to TRBD1 (5 bases). Germline V lookup: CDR1 LNHDA, CDR2 SQIVND (reference sequence). The CDR3 is made up of 14 amino acids. Trimming shortened V by 8 bases and J by 8 bases, and 18 bases separated the two germline ends. DNA of the CDR3: TGTGCCAGTTGCATTCTACCAGGGAAAGAAAAACTGTTTTTT. Residues: CASCILPGKEKLFF.

This clone was observed a handful of times. The chain combines TRBV7-9 with TRBJ2-3; D not resolved. The CDR3 totals 11 residues. Per germline, CDR1 SEHNR and CDR2 FQNEAQ (reference sequence). V dropped 5 bases and J dropped 4 bases, with 4 bases sitting between them. The chain's CDR3 is CASSVSDTQYF. The CDR3 DNA follows: TGTGCCAGCAGCGTATCAGATACGCAGTATTTT. Supplemented by reference TRBV7-9 and TRBJ2-3, the full variable domain reads DTGVSQNPRHKITKRGQNVTFRCDPISEHNRLYWYRQTLGQGPEFLTYFQNEAQLEKSRLLSDRFSAERPKGSFSTLEIQRTEQGDSAMYLCASSVSDTQYFGPGTRLTVL.

This clone was seen a handful of times. V usage is TRBV7-9 and J usage is TRBJ2-7, with D tentatively TRBD1 or TRBD2 (5 bases each). This CDR3 comprises 13 residues. CDR1 and CDR2 from the germline V gene are SEHNR and FQNEAQ (reference sequence). Trimming took 3 bases from V and 0 from J, leaving 6 bases between them. CDR3: CASSLGDSYEQYV. Written as DNA, the CDR3 is TGTGCCAGCAGCTTGGGGGACTCCTACGAGCAGTACGTC.

A few counts support this clone. The chain combines TRBV5-1 with TRBJ2-1, with 10 nucleotides matching TRBD2. The length of the CDR3 is 14 residues. V shed 5 bases and J 7 bases; nucleotides not matched to a gene: 6. CDR1 and CDR2 from the germline V gene are SGHRS and YFSETQ. Written as DNA, the CDR3 is TGCGCCAGCAGACTAGCGGGATATCCGAATGAGCAGTTCTTC. Translation gives CASRLAGYPNEQFF.

The V and J genes are TRBV5-1 and TRBJ2-2; D is undetermined. The V end was cut by 6 bases, the J end by 0 bases, with 6 bases between. The CDR3 totals 13 residues. Per germline, CDR1 SGHRS and CDR2 YFSETQ. The CDR3 loop reads CASNPANTGELFF. CDR3 nucleotides: TGCGCCAGCAATCCCGCGAACACCGGGGAGCTGTTTTTT.

The chain couples TRBV7-9 to TRBJ2-7; D uncertain. In germline, CDR1 is SEHNR, CDR2 FQNEAQ (reference sequence). The CDR3 runs 11 residues. Trimming stripped 3 bases from V and 7 bases from J, with 7 bases between. This chain's CDR3 is CASSLFGEQYF. CDR3 nucleotides: TGTGCCAGCAGCTTGTTTGGAGAGCAGTACTTC. Combining the CDR3 with reference TRBV7-9 and TRBJ2-7 gives the whole variable domain DTGVSQNPRHKITKRGQNVTFRCDPISEHNRLYWYRQTLGQGPEFLTYFQNEAQLEKSRLLSDRFSAERPKGSFSTLEIQRTEQGDSAMYLCASSLFGEQYFGPGTRLTVT.

This chain uses TRBV11-3 with TRBJ2-1, with TRBD1 matching 9 bases. The CDR3 loop spans 13 amino acids. V trimming: 7 bases; J trimming: 4 bases; junction bases outside the gene matches: 2. Germline V gene data show CDR1 as SGHNT and CDR2 as YENEEA. CDR3 in amino acids: CASNRGLYNEQFF. Written as DNA, the CDR3 is TGTGCCAGCAACAGGGGGCTTTACAATGAGCAGTTCTTC.